Listed below are T cell receptor beta chains from one sample, sequenced in a study of TIL therapy for anti-PD-1-resistant metastatic lung cancer. The table came from immunoSEQ multiplex PCR; TCRdb's copy has only in-frame clones and leaves some out. Among roughly 57,000 clones listed, 75% to 90% were seen once. The sequences come from blood, collected at baseline. The receptors shown here come from a person aged 25 to 85 with non-small cell lung cancer. Both conserved end residues are part of each CDR3. The order of the fields is V gene, CDR3 protein.

V gene: TRBV10-3
CDR3 protein: CAISEPGSGTSNEQFF

V gene: TRBV7-2
CDR3 protein: CASSLAGGNTGELFF

V gene: TRBV7-2
CDR3 protein: CASSSTTDHNEQFF

V gene: TRBV10-2
CDR3 protein: CASSDPAKEAFEAFF

V gene: TRBV4-3
CDR3 protein: CASSQETSTSGTYEQYF

V gene: TRBV6-2/TRBV6-3
CDR3 protein: CASSYVGGTEAFF

V gene: TRBV4-1
CDR3 protein: CASSQDESGGGTDTQYF

V gene: TRBV10-3
CDR3 protein: CAISEEISGNTIYF

V gene: TRBV9
CDR3 protein: CASSVPLGSVAGANVLTF

V gene: TRBV4-3
CDR3 protein: CASSQGQGTTEAFF

V gene: TRBV12-3/TRBV12-4
CDR3 protein: CASSRGPAPDQYF

V gene: TRBV3-1/TRBV3-2
CDR3 protein: CASSQRGTNTEAFF

V gene: TRBV28
CDR3 protein: CASSLAGVGPNHAQHF

V gene: TRBV12-3/TRBV12-4
CDR3 protein: CASSQFFFDTQYF

V gene: TRBV3-1/TRBV3-2
CDR3 protein: CASSLPVGRGETQYF

V gene: TRBV4-3
CDR3 protein: CASSHYPTGVSGNTIYF

V gene: TRBV29-1
CDR3 protein: CSGGQGNEQYF

V gene: TRBV20-1
CDR3 protein: CSAPQEGEQFF

V gene: TRBV24-1
CDR3 protein: CATSDPSGGNYGYTF

V gene: TRBV4-3
CDR3 protein: CASSQGAGGRYEQYF

V gene: TRBV6-5
CDR3 protein: CASSPWGGAEQFF

V gene: TRBV6-6
CDR3 protein: CASRSTREWFSPLHF

V gene: TRBV28
CDR3 protein: CASSTWSSGTRSSYNEQFF

V gene: TRBV10-2
CDR3 protein: CATFPPPGQGSTGELFF